This T cell receptor beta chain stems from a study of blood T cell repertoires in COVID-19. Whole-study context: Sites across the United States, Italy and Spain contributed samples from acute and convalescent COVID-19. PBMCs, B-cell-depleted T cells, or T cells provided the cDNA or gDNA that made up the material.

There are 11 residues in the CDR3. V lost 4 bases, J lost 6 bases, and 8 bases lay in between. Germline lookup yields CDR1 GTSNPN and CDR2 SVGIG (reference sequence). How the authors handled the data: It was from reference gene primer amplification that nucleated cell counts were estimated. Some clones are missing from TCRdb's copy, which holds only in-frame ones; the method was immunoSEQ multiplex PCR. V and J calls and clone size are copied from that table; D and trimming were computed from the DNA. The data contain roughly 200,000 clones, roughly 80% of them singletons. Source material: peripheral blood. This clonotype was sampled from a man aged 50-59 years with active or convalescent COVID-19. V gene TRBV30 combines with J gene TRBJ2-3; possible D gene TRBD1, 6 bases. The CDR3 coding sequence is TGTGCCTGGATAGGGGGTGATACGCAGTATTTT. It codes for CAWIGGDTQYF.